One and the same sample provided the 18 T cell receptor beta chains below, sequenced in a study of cytomegalovirus exposure and HLA in healthy donors. Using immunoSEQ multiplex PCR, the repertoire was profiled, and TCRdb retains in-frame clones only, with some absent. The sample has 95,000 to 150,000 clones, approximately 91% seen once; the top ten hold roughly 2%. Material: PBMCs. The receptors were gathered from a woman between 18 and 29 years old in good health and CMV-seronegative.

The chain employs TRBV4-2 and TRBJ1-2; the match to TRBD1 covers 7 bases. The length of the CDR3 is 16 residues. V shed 2 bases and J 0 bases; nucleotides not matched to a gene: 6. Germline-derived CDR1 and CDR2 are LGHNA and YNFKEQ. The CDR3 DNA reads TGTGCCAGCAGCCAACTGGGGACAGAACCTAACTATGGCTACACCTTC. Amino acids: CASSQLGTEPNYGYTF.

The rearrangement links TRBV6-4 to TRBJ2-1; TRBD2 matches 7 bases. Trimming removed 2 bases from V and 10 bases from J; junction bases left unmatched: 5. This CDR3 has 13 residues. Germline CDR1 is MRHNA and CDR2 is SNTAGT. CDR3 sequence (DNA): TGTGCCAGCAGTGACCCGACTAGCCGAGAGCAGTTCTTC. Translation: CASSDPTSREQFF.

This CDR3 is CASSKTTGGTEAFF. The CDR3 DNA reads TGTGCCAGCAGCAAGACAACAGGGGGCACTGAAGCTTTCTTT. The rearrangement uses TRBV5-4 and TRBJ1-1, with 8 bases lining up with TRBD1. Germline CDR1 SGHNT, CDR2 YYREEE (reference sequence). This CDR3 spans 14 amino acids. Unmatched junction bases numbered 6, after V lost 4 bases and J lost 4 bases.

The chain employs TRBV28 and TRBJ1-5, with D perhaps matching TRBD1 (6 bases). Germline V gene lookup returns CDR1 MDHEN and CDR2 SYDVKM. This CDR3 has 16 amino acids. The V end was cut by 3 bases, the J end by 0 bases, with 12 bases between. The chain's CDR3 is CASSLVRQVSNQPQHF. CDR3 nucleotide sequence: TGTGCCAGCAGTTTGGTCCGACAGGTTAGCAATCAGCCCCAGCATTTT.

The chain is built from TRBV7-2 and TRBJ2-7; possibly TRBD1 for D (5 bases). CDR3 length equals 12 residues. Germline loops: CDR1 SGHTA, CDR2 FQGNSA. V lost 5 bases, J lost 8 bases, and 13 bases lay in between. CDR3 DNA: TGTGCCAGCAGCCGACAGTCTCCCCAGCAGTACTTC. The encoded protein is CASSRQSPQQYF.

The chain is built from TRBV5-1 and TRBJ2-1; 13 bases match TRBD2. CDR3 length: 14 amino acids. The germline gives CDR1 SGHRS, CDR2 YFSETQ. The V gene end was trimmed by 7 bases and the J gene end by 8 bases; junction bases not matched to a gene: 6. The CDR3 DNA is TGCGCCAGCGGGGGACTAGCGGGATACCATGAGCAGTTCTTC. This gives the protein CASGGLAGYHEQFF. Supplemented by reference TRBV5-1 and TRBJ2-1, the full variable domain reads KAGVTQTPRYLIKTRGQQVTLSCSPISGHRSVSWYQQTPGQGLQFLFEYFSETQRNKGNFPGRFSGRQFSNSRSEMNVSTLELGDSALYLCASGGLAGYHEQFFGPGTRLTVL.

This clone was counted a single time. The CDR3 sequence is CAWSVWTGGTGELFF. CDR3 in DNA: TGTGCCTGGAGTGTATGGACAGGGGGCACCGGGGAGCTGTTTTTT. The chain uses TRBV30 and TRBJ2-2; 10 bases are shared with TRBD1. The CDR3 is 15 residues long. The germline V gene encodes CDR1 GTSNPN and CDR2 SVGIG (reference sequence). Trimming took 0 bases from V and 4 from J; bases not matched to a gene: 2.

CDR3 in amino acids: CASGTGMDGYTF. As DNA, the CDR3 is TGTGCCTCCGGGACAGGGATGGATGGCTACACCTTC. This rearrangement joins TRBV28 to TRBJ1-2; TRBD1 agrees at 9 bases. Germline loops: CDR1 MDHEN, CDR2 SYDVKM. V was clipped by 11 bases and J by 6 bases; unmatched bases: 7. The CDR3 is made up of 12 amino acids.

The sample holds one count of this clone. The chain combines TRBV7-2 with TRBJ2-2; D perhaps matches TRBD1 (5 bases). CDR1 is SGHTA and CDR2 is FQGNSA in the germline V gene. The CDR3 loop spans 15 amino acids. The ends were cut back, 2 bases at V and 7 bases at J, with 14 bases in the middle. CDR3 in amino acids: CASSLKVGAGGELFF. CDR3 DNA: TGTGCCAGCAGCTTAAAAGTAGGGGCTGGCGGGGAGCTGTTTTTT. Full variable domain (rest looked up from reference TRBV7-2 and TRBJ2-2): GAGVSQSPSNKVTEKGKDVELRCDPISGHTALYWYRQSLGQGLEFLIYFQGNSAPDKSGLPSDRFSAERTGGSVSTLTIQRTQQEDSAVYLCASSLKVGAGGELFFGEGSRLTVL.

CDR3 DNA: TGTGCCAGCAGCGGCGCCGGTCCTAGCGGGGCCCCAAGCTCCTACAATGAGCAGTTCTTC. Translation gives CASSGAGPSGAPSSYNEQFF. This sequence joins TRBV9 and TRBJ2-1; 9 bases match TRBD2. The germline gives CDR1 SGDLS, CDR2 YYNGEE. The CDR3 is 20 residues long. V shed 3 bases, J shed 0 bases, and the junction held 16 bases outside the gene matches.

This rearrangement joins TRBV14 to TRBJ2-1; 8 nucleotides align to TRBD2. The V gene's germline CDR1 is SGHDN and CDR2 FVKESK. V shed 2 bases and J 8 bases; nucleotides not matched to a gene: 17. CDR3 length equals 18 residues. The CDR3 loop reads CASSQLDLAGIGGDEQFF. CDR3 coding DNA: TGTGCCAGCAGCCAACTTGATCTAGCGGGTATAGGTGGCGATGAGCAGTTCTTC. The variable domain in full, with the rest retrieved from reference TRBV14 and TRBJ2-1, is EAGVTQFPSHSVIEKGQTVTLRCDPISGHDNLYWYRRVMGKEIKFLLHFVKESKQDESGMPNNRFLAERTGGTYSTLKVQPAELEDSGVYFCASSQLDLAGIGGDEQFFGPGTRLTVL.

The V gene is TRBV2, the J gene TRBJ1-3; D is unresolved. The CDR3 is made up of 16 amino acids. Trimming left V 7 bases short and J 0 bases short, with 16 bases between. CDR1 is SNHLY and CDR2 is FYNNEI in the germline V gene. Written as DNA, the CDR3 is TGTGCCAGCAAATGGCTGCCGGAGAGCTCTGGAAACACCATATATTTT. This gives the protein CASKWLPESSGNTIYF.

The chain links TRBV20-1 to TRBJ2-7; D ambiguous. Germline CDR1 reads DFQATT; CDR2 reads SNEGSKA (reference sequence). The CDR3 has 11 residues. Deletions cut 2 bases from V and 3 bases from J, with 5 bases between. DNA of the CDR3: TGCAGTGCTAGACCCCTCTACGAGCAGTACTTC. Residues: CSARPLYEQYF.

This clone was picked up one time. The V call is TRBV28, the J call TRBJ2-5; the D gene is possibly TRBD2 (6 bases). Germline CDR1 MDHEN, CDR2 SYDVKM. Trimming took off 7 bases at V and 5 bases at J, with 8 bases between the two ends. The CDR3 has 11 residues. CDR3 sequence reads: CASIGGETQYF. The CDR3 DNA reads as TGTGCCAGCATTGGAGGGGAGACCCAGTACTTC.

The chain uses TRBV5-1 and TRBJ2-1, with a possible D match to TRBD2 (5 bases). Germline V gene sequence: CDR1 SGHRS, CDR2 YFSETQ. The CDR3 runs to 16 residues. V lost 5 bases and J 8 bases, leaving 23 bases between the germline ends. Here the CDR3 reads CASRGEGAGPVDEQFF. The CDR3 DNA follows: TGCGCCAGCAGGGGAGAGGGTGCGGGCCCCGTTGATGAGCAGTTCTTC.

V gene TRBV5-1 combines with J gene TRBJ1-2; 8 nucleotides line up with TRBD1. CDR1 SGHRS and CDR2 YFSETQ come from the germline V gene. Trimming removed 5 bases from V and 3 bases from J; junction bases left unmatched: 12. The CDR3 is 16 residues long. The CDR3 region is CASREAMTGADYGYTF. The CDR3 DNA reads as TGCGCCAGCAGGGAAGCTATGACAGGGGCAGACTATGGCTACACCTTC.

The chain joins TRBV19 to TRBJ1-1; D perhaps matches TRBD1 (5 bases). Per the germline V gene, CDR1 is LNHDA and CDR2 is SQIVND (reference sequence). The CDR3 has 12 amino acids. V was clipped by 7 bases and J by 1 base, with 7 bases between them. CDR3 in DNA: TGTGCCAGTAATCAGGGGAACACTGAAGCTTTCTTT. Translated: CASNQGNTEAFF.

This rearrangement joins TRBV18 to TRBJ1-1, with a weak D call TRBD1 (5 bases). V dropped 0 bases and J dropped 1 base, with 12 bases sitting between them. Germline CDR1 reads KGHSH; CDR2 reads LQKENI. This CDR3 spans 16 amino acids. The CDR3 DNA reads TGTGCCAGCTCACCACCGATAGGGGCTAGGAACACTGAAGCTTTCTTT. Translation: CASSPPIGARNTEAFF.